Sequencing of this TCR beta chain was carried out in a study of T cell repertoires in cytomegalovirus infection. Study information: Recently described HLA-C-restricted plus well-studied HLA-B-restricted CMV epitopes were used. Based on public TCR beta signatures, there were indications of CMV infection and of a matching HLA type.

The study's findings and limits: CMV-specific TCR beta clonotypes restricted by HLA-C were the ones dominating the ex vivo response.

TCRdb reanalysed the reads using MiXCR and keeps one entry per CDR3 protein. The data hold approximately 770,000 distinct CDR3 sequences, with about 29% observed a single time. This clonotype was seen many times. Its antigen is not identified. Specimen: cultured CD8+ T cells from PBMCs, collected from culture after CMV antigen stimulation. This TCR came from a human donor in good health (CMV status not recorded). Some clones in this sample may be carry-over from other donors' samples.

CDR3 amino acids: CASKKGGSGANVLTF. The CDR3 nucleotides read TGTGCCAGCAAAAAGGGGGGGTCTGGGGCCAACGTCCTGACTTTC. The chain is built from TRBV28 and TRBJ2-6; possible D gene TRBD2, 7 bases. This CDR3 spans 15 amino acids. The germline V gene has CDR1 MDHEN and CDR2 SYDVKM. V lost 7 bases to trimming and J lost 1 base, with 11 bases between them. Variable domain in full (rest from reference TRBV28 and TRBJ2-6): DVKVTQSSRYLVKRTGEKVFLECVQDMDHENMFWYRQDPGLGLRLIYFSYDVKMKEKGDIPEGYSVSREKKERFSLILESASTNQTSMYLCASKKGGSGANVLTFGAGSRLTVL.